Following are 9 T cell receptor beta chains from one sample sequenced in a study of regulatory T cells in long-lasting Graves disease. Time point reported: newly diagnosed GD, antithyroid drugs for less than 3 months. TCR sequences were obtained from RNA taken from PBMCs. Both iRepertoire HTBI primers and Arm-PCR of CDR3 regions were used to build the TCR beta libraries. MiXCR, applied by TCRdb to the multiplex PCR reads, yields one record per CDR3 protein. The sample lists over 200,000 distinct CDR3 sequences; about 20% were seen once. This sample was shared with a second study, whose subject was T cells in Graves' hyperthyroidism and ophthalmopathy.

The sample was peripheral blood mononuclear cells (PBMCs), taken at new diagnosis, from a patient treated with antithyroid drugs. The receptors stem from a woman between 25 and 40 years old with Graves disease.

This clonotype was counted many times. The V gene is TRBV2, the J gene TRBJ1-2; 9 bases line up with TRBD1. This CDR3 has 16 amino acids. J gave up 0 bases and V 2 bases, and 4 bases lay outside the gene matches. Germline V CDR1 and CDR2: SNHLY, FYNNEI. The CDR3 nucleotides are TGTGCCAGCAGTGAAATGGGACAGGGAGCTAACTATGGCTACACCTTC. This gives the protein CASSEMGQGANYGYTF.

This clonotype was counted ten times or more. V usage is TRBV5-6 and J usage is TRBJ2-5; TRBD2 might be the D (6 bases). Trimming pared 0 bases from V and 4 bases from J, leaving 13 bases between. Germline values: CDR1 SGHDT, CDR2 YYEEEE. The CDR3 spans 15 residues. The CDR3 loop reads CASSLEWRERETQYF. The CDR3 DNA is TGTGCCAGCAGCTTGGAGTGGCGGGAACGAGAGACCCAGTACTTC.

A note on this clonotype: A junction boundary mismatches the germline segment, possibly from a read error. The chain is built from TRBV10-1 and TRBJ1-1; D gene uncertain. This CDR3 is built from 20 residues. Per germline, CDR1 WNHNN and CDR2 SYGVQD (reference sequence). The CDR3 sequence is CASSEYRFAGIDHLNTEALF. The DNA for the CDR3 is TGCGCCAGCAGTGAGTACCGGTTTGCGGGAATAGACCATTTGAACACTGAAGCTCTCTTT.

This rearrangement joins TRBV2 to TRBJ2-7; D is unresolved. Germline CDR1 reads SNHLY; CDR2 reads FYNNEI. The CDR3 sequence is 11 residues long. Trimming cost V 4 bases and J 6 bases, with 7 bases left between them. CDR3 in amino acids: CASSVEREQYF. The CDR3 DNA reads TGTGCCAGCAGTGTTGAACGCGAGCAGTACTTC.

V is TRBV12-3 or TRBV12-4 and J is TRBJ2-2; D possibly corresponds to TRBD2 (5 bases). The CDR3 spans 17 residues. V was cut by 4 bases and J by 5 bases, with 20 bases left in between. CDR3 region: CASSSWKAAFQTGELFF. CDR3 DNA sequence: TGTGCCAGCAGTTCTTGGAAAGCGGCCTTTCAAACCGGGGAGCTGTTTTTT.

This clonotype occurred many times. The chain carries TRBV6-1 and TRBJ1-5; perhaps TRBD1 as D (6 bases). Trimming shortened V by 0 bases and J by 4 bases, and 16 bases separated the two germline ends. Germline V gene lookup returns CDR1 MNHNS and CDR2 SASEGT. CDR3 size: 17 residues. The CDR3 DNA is TGTGCCAGCAGTGAAGCACCTGGCGGGAGGGGGAATCAGCCCCAGCATTTT. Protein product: CASSEAPGGRGNQPQHF.

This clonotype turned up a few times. The CDR3 region has the DNA TGTGCCAGCAGGGGGACAGGGGCGGACACTGAAGCTTTCTTT. This sequence encodes CASRGTGADTEAFF. The chain combines TRBV2 with TRBJ1-1, with 10 bases that match TRBD1. The ends lost 6 bases at V and 3 bases at J; junction bases unmatched: 4. Germline assignment: CDR1 SNHLY and CDR2 FYNNEI. CDR3 length: 14 amino acids. Together with reference TRBV2 and TRBJ1-1, the CDR3 gives the full variable domain: EPEVTQTPSHQVTQMGQEVILRCVPISNHLYFYWYRQILGQKVEFLVSFYNNEISEKSEIFDDQFSVERPDGSNFTLKIRSTKLEDSAMYFCASRGTGADTEAFFGQGTRLTVV.

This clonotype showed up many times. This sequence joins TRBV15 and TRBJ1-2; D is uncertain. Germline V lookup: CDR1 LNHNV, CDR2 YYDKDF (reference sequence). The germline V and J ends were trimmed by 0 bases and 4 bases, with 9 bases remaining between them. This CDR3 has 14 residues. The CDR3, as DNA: TGTGCCACCAGCAGAGAAGACGGAGGCTATGGCTACACCTTC. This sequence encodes CATSREDGGYGYTF. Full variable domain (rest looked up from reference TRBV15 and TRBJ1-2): DAMVIQNPRYQVTQFGKPVTLSCSQTLNHNVMYWYQQKSSQAPKLLFHYYDKDFNNEADTPDNFQSRRPNTSFCFLDIRSPGLGDTAMYLCATSREDGGYGYTFGSGTRLTVV.

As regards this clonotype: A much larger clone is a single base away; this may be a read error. This chain's CDR3 is CASSTRSGVGEETQYF. The DNA of the CDR3 is TGTGCCAGTAGTACCCGAAGCGGGGTTGGGGAAGAGACCCAGTACTTC. The chain carries TRBV7-8 and TRBJ2-5, with TRBD2 matching 7 bases. This CDR3 has 16 residues. CDR1 and CDR2 (germline): SGHVS, FQNEAQ. Unmatched junction bases numbered 16, after V lost 9 bases and J lost 3 bases.